This TCR beta chain was sequenced during a study of glioma-infiltrating T cells after dendritic cell vaccination. The CDR3 sequence is 13 residues long. The V gene's germline CDR1 is KGHSH and CDR2 LQKENI. Trimming left V 1 base short and J 8 bases short, with 11 bases between. Clones were read by immunoSEQ multiplex PCR, and TCRdb kept only the in-frame ones, dropping some. The table lists 85,000 to 100,000 clones, 65% to 85% of them singletons. The sample's time point: after dendritic cell vaccination, including at tumor progression/relapse. Blood PBMC samples: pre-vaccination, two weeks post third vaccination, and at tumor progression. In this sample, this clone turned up a few times.

The V gene is TRBV18, the J gene TRBJ1-2, with D possibly TRBD1 on 6 matching bases. The source was blood, collected after dendritic cell vaccination. The clonotype originates from a human donor with glioblastoma. CDR3 DNA sequence: TGTGCCAGCTCACCACGGGCAGGGGACGGCTACACCTTC. Translated: CASSPRAGDGYTF.